The 8 T cell receptor beta chains presented below share a single source sample, sequenced in a study of OX40 agonist ivuxolimab in advanced cancers. The method was immunoSEQ multiplex PCR; TCRdb's version includes in-frame clones alone and lacks a portion of them. The table includes tens of thousands of clones, 75% to 90% detected once. Source: CD4+ or CD8+ T cells sorted from blood, taken in a trial of the OX40 agonist ivuxolimab. Every receptor here comes from an adult with an advanced solid tumor such as melanoma, head and neck, liver or kidney cancer.

This rearrangement joins TRBV19 to TRBJ1-5, with TRBD1 matching over 9 bases. The V gene's germline CDR1 is LNHDA and CDR2 SQIVND (reference sequence). The junction had 11 bases not matched to a gene; V was cut back by 10 bases and J by 4 bases. The CDR3 length is 15 residues. CDR3 residues: CATGRGQGRNQPQHF. CDR3 nucleotide sequence: TGTGCCACCGGCCGGGGACAGGGACGGAATCAGCCCCAGCATTTT.

The chain carries TRBV2 and TRBJ2-5; 10 bases are a match to TRBD2. The V gene's germline CDR1 is SNHLY and CDR2 FYNNEI. After removal of 11 bases from V and 3 bases from J, the junction contained 9 bases not matched to a gene. There are 14 residues in the CDR3. The CDR3 DNA is TGTGCCTCTGCGTCTAGCGGGAGAGAAGAGACCCAGTACTTC. As protein: CASASSGREETQYF.

V and J are TRBV4-3 and TRBJ2-3; 8 nucleotides line up with TRBD2. The CDR3 covers 16 residues. The V gene end was trimmed by 1 base and the J gene end by 3 bases; junction bases not matched to a gene: 6. Germline V CDR1 and CDR2: LGHNA, YSLEER. The CDR3 DNA reads as TGCGCCAGCAGCCAAGGAGCGGGGGCCGGGACAGATACGCAGTATTTT. It codes for CASSQGAGAGTDTQYF.

This clone was counted between two and nine times. The rearrangement uses TRBV7-9 and TRBJ1-1; D unresolved. The CDR3 loop spans 13 amino acids. Germline CDR1 and CDR2: SEHNR and FQNEAQ (reference sequence). The V end was cut by 2 bases, the J end by 3 bases, with 7 bases between. Here the CDR3 DNA reads TGTGCCAGCAGCTTAAGGCCGGACACTGAAGCTTTCTTT. It is translated as CASSLRPDTEAFF.

The chain is built from TRBV28 and TRBJ1-5; D is unresolved. This CDR3 spans 16 amino acids. Deletions cut 2 bases from V and 2 bases from J, with 13 bases between. The germline V gene has CDR1 MDHEN and CDR2 SYDVKM. As DNA, the CDR3 is TGTGCCAGCAGTTTAGTTGCGGGATTGGGCAATCAGCCCCAGCATTTT. Translating gives CASSLVAGLGNQPQHF.

The rearrangement links TRBV2 to TRBJ1-2, with a tentative D call TRBD1 (5 bases). V was clipped by 3 bases and J by 7 bases, with 15 bases between them. The CDR3 covers 14 residues. Germline CDR1 SNHLY, CDR2 FYNNEI. The CDR3 sequence: CASSEGARGGGYTF. CDR3 coding DNA: TGTGCCAGCAGTGAGGGAGCGAGGGGTGGTGGCTACACCTTC.

This chain links TRBV5-1 with TRBJ1-1; 10 nucleotides align to TRBD1. The CDR3 is 15 amino acids. The V gene end was trimmed by 3 bases and the J gene end by 4 bases; junction bases not matched to a gene: 6. Germline-derived CDR1 and CDR2 are SGHRS and YFSETQ. CDR3 DNA sequence: TGCGCCAGCAGCTCGTGGACAGGGGGACGCACTGAAGCTTTCTTT. Translated, it gives CASSSWTGGRTEAFF.

CDR3 sequence reads: CASSPLLPDYNEQFF. The CDR3 nucleotides read TGTGCCAGCTCACCCCTCTTACCTGATTACAATGAGCAGTTCTTC. This chain links TRBV18 with TRBJ2-1; D call uncertain. Trimming shortened V by 3 bases and J by 4 bases, and 13 bases separated the two germline ends. The germline V gene has CDR1 KGHSH and CDR2 LQKENI. CDR3 length: 15 amino acids.